The present T cell receptor beta chain was sequenced within a study of T-cell memory formation after mild COVID-19. The CDR3 length is 15 residues. The germline gives CDR1 MGHRA, CDR2 YSYEKL. The V end lost 0 bases, the J end lost 7 bases, and 15 bases lay between the germline ends. TCRdb passed the 5' RACE reads through MiXCR, listing each CDR3 protein once. The sample includes approximately 300,000 distinct CDR3 sequences, more than 15% of them seen just once. This clonotype was counted between two and nine times. The clonotype comes from a man aged 18 to 30 who had mild COVID-19 (a few samples of this study predate the infection). Cell type and time point are not known. The chain links TRBV4-1 to TRBJ1-2; a possible D gene is TRBD1 (5 bases). Sequences were obtained from PBMCs or a T cell subset sorted from them (not recorded which). The chain's CDR3 is CASSQEKAGYGGYTF. CDR3 coding DNA: TGCGCCAGCAGCCAAGAAAAGGCAGGGTACGGTGGCTACACCTTC.